This entry lists 8 T cell receptor beta chains sequenced from one sample in a study of identifying expanded T cells in peripheral blood. Libraries were prepared by immunoSEQ multiplex PCR; TCRdb keeps only in-frame clonotypes and omits some of them. Counted here are 70,000 to 95,000 clones, 88% occurring once; the ten biggest clones make up about 3.9%. The sample was blood. Receptors originate from a person between 18 and 75 years old in good health.

CDR3 in amino acids: CASSQGAGEHQPQHF. The CDR3, as DNA: TGTGCCAGCAGCCAAGGGGCAGGGGAACATCAGCCCCAGCATTTT. V usage is TRBV4-2 and J usage is TRBJ1-5; perhaps TRBD1 as D (6 bases). V was pared by 1 base and J by 5 bases, with 12 bases between. Germline CDR1 and CDR2: LGHNA and YNFKEQ. CDR3 size: 15 residues.

This chain connects TRBV27 to TRBJ2-1; no clear D. V was clipped by 5 bases and J by 10 bases, with 24 bases between them. This CDR3 comprises 16 residues. The germline CDR1 and CDR2 sequences are MNHEY and SMNVEV (reference sequence). DNA for the CDR3: TGTGCCAGCAGTCCGAGACCTCGGTCCGTGGCAGACGAGCAGTTCTTC. It codes for CASSPRPRSVADEQFF.

This clone came up once. The chain carries TRBV5-3 and TRBJ2-5; D unresolved. TRBV5-3 is labeled an ORF, and its function is uncertain. Trimming took 3 bases from V and 4 from J, leaving 4 bases between them. The CDR3 runs 11 residues. The CDR3: CARSYSETQYF. The CDR3 DNA follows: TGTGCCAGAAGCTACTCAGAGACCCAGTACTTC.

The chain joins TRBV7-9 to TRBJ2-7; 7 nucleotides line up with TRBD1. Losses at the gene ends were 5 bases for V and 7 bases for J; bases not matched to a gene: 11. CDR1 and CDR2 (germline): SEHNR, FQNEAQ (reference sequence). CDR3 length equals 14 residues. The DNA for the CDR3 is TGTGCCAGCAGCCCACGACAGGGAGTACCGGAGCAGTACTTC. It codes for CASSPRQGVPEQYF.

V is TRBV11-3 and J is TRBJ2-1, with 7 bases that match TRBD1. The CDR3 runs to 14 residues. Germline V gene data show CDR1 as SGHNT and CDR2 as YENEEA. The J segment lost 7 bases and the V segment lost 0 bases, leaving 3 bases of the junction unmatched. This CDR3 reads CASSLDGQVNEQFF. CDR3 DNA sequence: TGTGCCAGCAGCTTAGATGGACAGGTGAATGAGCAGTTCTTC.

Notes on this clone: The sample holds other DNA sequences that translate to the same CDR3. The V call is TRBV5-5, the J call TRBJ2-5, with 8 bases fitting TRBD1. The length of the CDR3 is 13 residues. V was pared by 4 bases and J by 6 bases, with 5 bases of the junction left unmatched. CDR1 SGHKS and CDR2 YYEKEE come from the germline V gene (reference sequence). DNA for the CDR3: TGTGCCAGCAGCCTAGGACAGGGTCAGACCCAGTACTTC. Protein sequence: CASSLGQGQTQYF.

The rearrangement joins TRBV7-2 to TRBJ2-5; 7 bases fit TRBD2. CDR3 size: 15 residues. Germline trimming cut 3 bases from V and 1 base from J; bases unmatched to any gene: 5. Germline V gene data show CDR1 as SGHTA and CDR2 as FQGNSA. The CDR3 nucleotides read TGTGCCAGCAGCTTCCCCACTAGCGCCCAAGAGACCCAGTACTTC. Protein product: CASSFPTSAQETQYF. The full variable domain, its missing parts supplied by reference TRBV7-2 and TRBJ2-5, is GAGVSQSPSNKVTEKGKDVELRCDPISGHTALYWYRQSLGQGLEFLIYFQGNSAPDKSGLPSDRFSAERTGGSVSTLTIQRTQQEDSAVYLCASSFPTSAQETQYFGPGTRLLVL.

The chain carries TRBV9 and TRBJ2-2; D call uncertain. V gave up 4 bases and J gave up 0 bases, with 13 bases separating them. This CDR3 spans 16 amino acids. Germline CDR1 is SGDLS and CDR2 is YYNGEE. CDR3 DNA: TGTGCCAGCAGCCCTTCGACCGGCGCGAACACCGGGGAGCTGTTTTTT. It encodes CASSPSTGANTGELFF.